This TCR beta chain was retrieved from a study of T-cell memory formation after mild COVID-19 listed by TCRdb under 2021. General notes on the study: TCR sequence clusters from the two donors were largely donor specific. Longitudinal TCRalpha and TCRbeta repertoire sequencing tracked T-cell clones expanding and contracting after mild COVID-19 in a couple of donors. Two young, previously healthy adult volunteers, one female and one male, were included in the cohort. Broad study findings and their caveats: Some responding clones were found in pre-infection memory, which suggests that pre-existing cross-reactive memory T cells took part in the SARS-CoV-2 response. Only two mild cases were covered by the study, and larger cohorts that include severe cases with pre-infection samples were considered necessary. The second-wave clones that peaked on day 37 were not confirmed to be SARS-CoV-2 specific. Contracting CD4+ clones were found mainly in CM and EM memory subsets, while CD8+ clones were enriched in EMRA. Clones that contracted from day 15 to 85 showed balanced CD4/CD8 phenotypes, whereas a second wave of clones that expanded from day 15 to 37 leaned towards CD4+.

The sequencer listed for this sample is Illumina NovaSeq 6000. TCRalpha and TCRbeta cDNA libraries were built by 5'RACE with constant-segment primers, adding sample barcodes and unique molecular identifiers. Trizol reagent was used to extract RNA from every sample. Libraries were amplified in two PCR steps, with a second sample barcode and Illumina TruSeq adapters added in the second step. Libraries were sequenced on an Illumina NovaSeq with 2 x 150 bp paired-end reads. The authors' pipeline ran thus. With migec v1.2.7, reads were demultiplexed and then collapsed into UMI-guided consensus sequences. With mixcr v2.1.11, UMI consensuses were aligned to TRA and TRB V and J templates and assembled into clonotypes. A clonotype was counted as expanded or contracted only if both edgeR and NoisET called the change significant, with noise models trained on biological replicates. edgeR calls used a false discovery rate-adjusted p below 0.01 and a log2 fold-change threshold of 1. PCA with hierarchical clustering of max-normalized trajectories of the 1000 most abundant clonotypes was used as exploratory dynamics analysis. Each responding clone was given a CD4 or CD8 phenotype based on the CD4+ and CD8+ repertoires, which had been sequenced separately. TCRdb reprocessed the public reads (quality trimming at Q25 with fastp, clone calling with MiXCR) and kept in-frame beta chains. Rows with one shared CDR3 protein collapse into an entry with the most common genes and DNA. The V and J calls were not made by the authors but by TCRdb's processing. The sample includes 500,000 to 550,000 distinct CDR3 sequences, with around 21% observed a single time. Around 13% of the sample is held by the ten biggest clonotypes.

As encoded in the germline V gene, CDR1 is SQVTM while CDR2 is ANQGSEA. The CDR3 numbers 12 residues from cysteine through phenylalanine. Just the 36-base CDR3 DNA is kept, in frame starting at base 1. V is clipped by 3 bases and J by 9 bases, and the sequence between their germline boundaries is 9 bases long. A word on this clonotype: The antigen it recognizes is unknown. No much larger clone exists at a distance of one base, and base qualities are not known.

PBMCs were isolated by Ficoll-Paque density gradient centrifugation. Sequenced: PBMCs or a T cell subset sorted from them (not recorded which). This TCR came from an adult woman who had mild COVID-19 (a few samples of this study predate the infection). The sample titles of this study are shuffled in the database, so cell type and time point are left out; the donor was told from shared clones. The chain was built from TRBV29-1 and TRBJ2-6, with the D gene not clear enough to name. Here is the DNA: TGCAGCGTTGAGGTGGCCGTCAACGTCCTGACTTTC. It specifies CSVEVAVNVLTF.